This T cell receptor (beta chain) is from a study of T cells after yellow fever vaccination. Study results and limitations: Clonotypes found in both CD4 and CD8 compartments made up a small share.

Production of TCR cDNA was by 5'RACE template switching, which also added a universal primer site and UMIs. From the 5' RACE reads, TCRdb called clonotypes with MiXCR, one entry per CDR3 protein. The top ten hold about 17% of the sample, which has 450,000 to 550,000 distinct CDR3 sequences, roughly a fifth seen once. To note about this clonotype: Its target is not known.

Germline CDR1 GTSNPN, CDR2 SVGIG (reference sequence). Trimming stripped 1 base from V and 6 bases from J, with 12 bases between. The CDR3 has 13 residues. This chain joins TRBV30 and TRBJ1-1, with D possibly being TRBD1 (6 bases). This material consisted of PBMCs, taken 20 to 25 days after the first yellow fever vaccination. The TCR originated in a man younger than 35 who received the YFV17D yellow fever vaccine. CDR3 sequence reads: CAWSAQGWAEAFF. The DNA for the CDR3 is TGTGCCTGGAGTGCACAGGGCTGGGCTGAAGCTTTCTTT. Based on the CDR3 plus reference TRBV30 and TRBJ1-1, the full variable domain is SQTIHQWPATLVQPVGSPLSLECTVEGTSNPNLYWYRQAAGRGLQLLFYSVGIGQISSEVPQNLSASRPQDRQFILSSKKLLLSDSGFYLCAWSAQGWAEAFFGQGTRLTVV.